The source of this TCR beta chain is a study of monozygotic twins with inflammatory bowel disease. Study findings and constraints: Healthy twins shared more clonotypes with others than IBD patients, most markedly active ones.

Per donor there was one draw, yielding a blood sample of around 2.7 ml. About this clonotype: Its target is not known.

The CDR3 totals 16 residues. Germline V gene sequence: CDR1 MNHEY, CDR2 SMNVEV (reference sequence). UMIs were attached via template switching, each with a 6-nucleotide sample barcode. TCRdb reprocessed the 5' RACE reads, with one entry per CDR3 protein and no DNA. In all, the sample yields around 200,000 distinct CDR3 sequences. The chain combines TRBV27 with TRBJ2-7; no DNA is available, so the TRBD1 call from TCRdb remains unchecked. This TCR derives from a human donor with ulcerative colitis or Crohn's disease, or a healthy co-twin of an affected twin (not recorded which). The sequencing sample was made of blood. The CDR3 is CASSLRSPDTAYGQYF.